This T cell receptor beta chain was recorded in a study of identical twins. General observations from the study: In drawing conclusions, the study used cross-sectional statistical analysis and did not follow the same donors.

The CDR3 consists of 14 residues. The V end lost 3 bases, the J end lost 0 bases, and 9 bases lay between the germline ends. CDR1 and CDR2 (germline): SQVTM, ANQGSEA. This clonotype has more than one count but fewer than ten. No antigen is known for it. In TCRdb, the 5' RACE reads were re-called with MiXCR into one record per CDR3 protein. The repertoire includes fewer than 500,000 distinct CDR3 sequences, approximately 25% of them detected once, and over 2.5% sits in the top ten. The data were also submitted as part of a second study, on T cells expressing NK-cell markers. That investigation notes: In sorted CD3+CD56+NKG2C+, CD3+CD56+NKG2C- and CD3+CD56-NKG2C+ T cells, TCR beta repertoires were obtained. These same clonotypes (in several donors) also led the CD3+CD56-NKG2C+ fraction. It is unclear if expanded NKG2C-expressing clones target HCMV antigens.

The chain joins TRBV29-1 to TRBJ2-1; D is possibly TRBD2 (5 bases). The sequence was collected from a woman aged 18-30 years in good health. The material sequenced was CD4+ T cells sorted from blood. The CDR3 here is CSVEGRGSYNEQFF. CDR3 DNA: TGCAGCGTTGAGGGCCGGGGCTCCTACAATGAGCAGTTCTTC.